These 4 T cell receptor beta chains originate from one sample sequenced in a study of blood T cell repertoires in COVID-19. Clones were read by immunoSEQ multiplex PCR, and TCRdb kept only the in-frame ones, dropping some. The sample consists of roughly 140,000 clones, around 84% of them appearing once. The sequenced sample consisted of peripheral blood. All receptors come from a man between 60 and 75 years old with active or convalescent COVID-19.

This clone was seen once. The rearrangement links TRBV7-2 to TRBJ2-1; D not resolved. Germline V gene sequence: CDR1 SGHTA, CDR2 FQGNSA. This CDR3 contains 14 residues. The V end lost 5 bases, the J end lost 8 bases, and 16 bases lay between the germline ends. In nucleotides, the CDR3 is TGTGCCAGCAGCAAAGGTGTACGGAGCGATGAGCAGTTCTTC. Protein: CASSKGVRSDEQFF.

This chain connects TRBV25-1 to TRBJ1-1, with TRBD1 as a possible D gene (5 bases). CDR1 and CDR2 (germline): MGHDK, SYGVNS. The CDR3 spans 14 residues. V lost 3 bases to trimming and J lost 1 base, with 9 bases between them. CDR3 protein: CASSDRTKNTEAFF. CDR3 DNA: TGTGCCAGCAGTGACCGGACAAAGAACACTGAAGCTTTCTTT.

The chain is built from TRBV28 and TRBJ2-1; D perhaps matches TRBD2 (5 bases). Germline V lookup: CDR1 MDHEN, CDR2 SYDVKM. The CDR3 has 15 amino acids. Trimming took off 6 bases at V and 5 bases at J, with 17 bases between the two ends. The CDR3 loop is CASRTPVRGHNEQFF. The CDR3 nucleotides are TGTGCCAGCAGAACCCCGGTAAGAGGGCACAATGAGCAGTTCTTC.

The rearrangement joins TRBV27 to TRBJ2-1, with 7 bases identical to TRBD2. With 4 bases clipped from V and 7 bases from J, the junction kept 7 bases outside the gene matches. The CDR3 runs 14 residues. Germline V gene sequence: CDR1 MNHEY, CDR2 SMNVEV (reference sequence). CDR3 sequence (DNA): TGTGCCAGCAGTTCGCCGGGAGGCAGTAATGAGCAGTTCTTC. Translated: CASSSPGGSNEQFF.